This T cell receptor beta chain was sequenced in a study of blood T cells in healthy people across ages (dated by TCRdb to the mid-2010s). At the level of the whole study: In model experiments, template switching captured roughly one uniquely barcoded TCR beta cDNA molecule for every two T cells. Using deep sequencing normalized with unique cDNA molecular identifiers, the study measured how TCR beta repertoire diversity changes with age. The donors were divided into four age groups: young (average approximately 15 years), middle-aged (around 41), aged (under 70) and long-lived (around 87). For two donors (one aged 18 to 30 and one aged 80 or older), the study analyzed two additional independent replicas of 1 million unique cDNA reads from the same blood draw. To avoid experimental bias, donors of different ages were distributed randomly across sequencing lanes.

The library was generated by 5' RACE. The instrument was an Illumina HiSeq 2500. A second PCR of roughly 6 to 11 cycles was run with a J-beta primer mix and a sample-barcoded 5' primer. Each TCR beta cDNA molecule received a unique molecular identifier from a template-switch 5' adaptor carrying 12 random nucleotides. Each sample yielded at least 2.5 million CDR3-containing paired-end reads. First-strand cDNA was synthesized from all RNA with the Mint cDNA synthesis kit, primed by a TRBC-specific oligonucleotide. Following uracil-DNA glycosylase treatment, a first 18-cycle PCR with universal primers M1SS and BC2_uni_R was performed on all cDNA. The paper's data handling went like this. For normalization, 1 million high-quality reads were randomly selected from each sample, with every read carrying a distinct molecular identifier. Instead of being binned into consensus sequences, reads with shared molecular identifiers were discarded. MiTCR, run with a Q25 quality threshold and the strictest error-elimination algorithm, handled CDR3 identification, clonotype clustering and error correction. A nonparametric unseen species model with Euler transformation was used to estimate a lower bound on total TCR beta diversity. The raw public reads went through TCRdb reprocessing: fastp at Q25, MiXCR clone calling, in-frame beta chains kept. Rows are unified per CDR3 protein, each entry keeping the most common DNA and genes. TCRdb, not the authors, supplied the V and J calls. The sample has roughly 800,000 distinct CDR3 sequences on record, over 45% of them singletons. About 20% of the sample is held by the ten biggest clonotypes.

Systemically healthy Caucasian individuals from Russia, approximately 39 in total and aged roughly 6 to 100 years, were included as donors. Ten milliliters of peripheral blood were drawn from each donor into EDTA-treated Vacutainer tubes. Ficoll-Paque density-gradient centrifugation was used to isolate PBMCs, with at least 6 million per sample. Trizol reagent was used to extract total RNA from the PBMCs, yielding at least 5.5 micrograms per sample. The percentages of naive CD45RAhigh/CD27high T cells were determined by flow cytometry on a PBMC aliquot from every donor. The CDR3 holds 17 amino acids from the cysteine to the phenylalanine. The read is trimmed to its CDR3 DNA, 51 bases read in frame from base 1. From V the trimming removes 4 bases and from J it removes 6 bases, while the gene matches leave 12 bases of the junction unaccounted for. Of note for this clonotype: The antigen it binds to is not known. Base qualities were left out, and no much larger clone turns up one base away.

Beyond this particular receptor, the publication reports: Observed TCR beta diversity per million T cells fell roughly linearly with age, and a significant reduction was already apparent by age about 43. Because the CMV infection status of the donors was unknown, age-related changes in expanded clonotypes may potentially have been confounded. Compared with the aged group, the long-lived group had more naive CD4+ T cells, fewer expanded clones and increased TCR diversity, a pattern suggesting age selection. Conclusive comparison of naive and antigen-experienced compartments was prevented by the profiling of bulk unsorted PBMCs. Estimates of total diversity based on one million sequenced T cells were regarded as lower bounds and as underestimates. Observed TCR beta diversity correlated strongly with the percentage of naive T cells measured by flow cytometry.

The clonotype originates from a man in his thirties or forties in good health. The chain uses TRBV12-3 or TRBV12-4 and TRBJ1-2; a stretch of 12 junction bases matches TRBD1. Sequenced: blood. The nucleotides are TGTGCCAGCAGTTCCCAAAAAGGTGGGACAGGGGGCGATGGCTACACCTTC. Its protein reads: CASSSQKGGTGGDGYTF.